Listed here are 29 T cell receptor beta chains from one sample, sequenced in a study of brain T cells in children with intractable seizures. Clones were read by immunoSEQ multiplex PCR, and TCRdb kept only the in-frame ones, dropping some. The repertoire holds 300,000 to 400,000 clones, with roughly 92% as singletons. This sample's time point: blood from clinic visit 5 months post-surgery; TSC patient then seizure free. This specimen consisted of peripheral blood, obtained roughly 5 months after surgery. Receptors were obtained from a boy younger than two with tuberous sclerosis and intractable seizures.

This clone showed up just once. The chain is built from TRBV27 and TRBJ1-1; the match to TRBD1 covers 7 bases. J was trimmed by 2 bases and V by 6 bases; bases with no gene match: 3. Germline V lookup: CDR1 MNHEY, CDR2 SMNVEV (reference sequence). The CDR3 is 13 amino acids. DNA of the CDR3: TGTGCCAGCAGAGGGGGCCCTAACACTGAAGCTTTCTTT. This gives the protein CASRGGPNTEAFF.

The rearrangement uses TRBV7-9 and TRBJ1-3, with D possibly TRBD1 on 5 matching bases. V was trimmed by 4 bases and J by 3 bases, leaving 13 bases between them. The germline CDR1 and CDR2 sequences are SEHNR and FQNEAQ (reference sequence). CDR3 size: 15 residues. The CDR3 coding sequence is TGTGCCAGCAGCTCGATCGACAGTCATGGAAACACCATATATTTT. Its protein product is CASSSIDSHGNTIYF.

The V and J genes are TRBV7-3 and TRBJ1-2; 9 bases are a match to TRBD1. The CDR3 has 15 amino acids. Germline trimming cut 5 bases from V and 7 bases from J; bases unmatched to any gene: 11. In germline, CDR1 is SGHTA, CDR2 FQGTGA. This CDR3 is CASSPRDRVDSGYTF. CDR3 DNA sequence: TGTGCCAGCAGCCCCCGGGACAGGGTTGATAGTGGCTACACCTTC.

V and J are TRBV7-2 and TRBJ1-5; 8 nucleotides match TRBD1. Germline CDR1 is SGHTA and CDR2 is FQGNSA. V gave up 1 base and J gave up 2 bases; unmatched junction bases: 7. CDR3 length equals 17 residues. The CDR3 loop reads CASSLGQGIGRNQPQHF. CDR3 sequence (DNA): TGTGCCAGCAGCTTAGGACAGGGGATTGGTCGCAATCAGCCCCAGCATTTT.

The V call is TRBV28, the J call TRBJ1-1; a weak D match, TRBD1 (5 bases). Germline values: CDR1 MDHEN, CDR2 SYDVKM. The CDR3 spans 14 residues. The V gene lost 4 bases and the J gene lost 1 base, with 10 bases spanning the gap. The CDR3 loop is CASSSPGPNTEAFF. CDR3 DNA: TGTGCCAGCAGTTCCCCAGGGCCGAACACTGAAGCTTTCTTT. The whole variable domain, remainder taken from reference TRBV28 and TRBJ1-1, is DVKVTQSSRYLVKRTGEKVFLECVQDMDHENMFWYRQDPGLGLRLIYFSYDVKMKEKGDIPEGYSVSREKKERFSLILESASTNQTSMYLCASSSPGPNTEAFFGQGTRLTVV.

This clone was counted between two and nine times. The rearrangement joins TRBV28 to TRBJ1-5, with 8 positions matching TRBD1. V was pared by 3 bases and J by 1 base, with 5 bases of the junction left unmatched. This CDR3 is built from 16 residues. The V gene's germline CDR1 is MDHEN and CDR2 SYDVKM. The CDR3 bases are TGTGCCAGCAGTTTTCCGACAGGGGCAAGCAATCAGCCCCAGCATTTT. It is translated as CASSFPTGASNQPQHF.

The J gene is TRBJ2-3, the V gene TRBV5-1, with TRBD2 matching over 10 bases. Trimming cost V 4 bases and J 5 bases; bases outside gene matches: 7. CDR3 size: 15 residues. Germline V CDR1 and CDR2: SGHRS, YFSETQ. CDR3 coding DNA: TGCGCCAGCAGCGCGAAACTAGCGGGAATAGATACGCAGTATTTT. As protein: CASSAKLAGIDTQYF. Combining the CDR3 with reference TRBV5-1 and TRBJ2-3 gives the whole variable domain KAGVTQTPRYLIKTRGQQVTLSCSPISGHRSVSWYQQTPGQGLQFLFEYFSETQRNKGNFPGRFSGRQFSNSRSEMNVSTLELGDSALYLCASSAKLAGIDTQYFGPGTRLTVL.

The chain carries TRBV15 and TRBJ1-5, with D possibly matching TRBD1 (5 bases). There are 18 residues in the CDR3. CDR1 and CDR2 (germline): LNHNV, YYDKDF (reference sequence). Deletions cut 3 bases from V and 4 bases from J, with 22 bases between. This chain's CDR3 is CATSRSLLGLEINQPQHF. CDR3 coding DNA: TGTGCCACCAGCAGGTCCCTATTGGGACTGGAGATAAATCAGCCCCAGCATTTT.

The V gene is TRBV30, the J gene TRBJ2-3, with 15 nucleotides matching TRBD2. The length of the CDR3 is 15 residues. Germline V lookup: CDR1 GTSNPN, CDR2 SVGIG (reference sequence). The trim removed 5 bases at V and 5 bases at J, leaving 5 bases unmatched. Here the CDR3 reads CAWQGLAGGLDTQYF. CDR3 coding DNA: TGTGCCTGGCAGGGACTAGCGGGAGGTTTAGATACGCAGTATTTT.

The chain is built from TRBV19 and TRBJ2-1; 9 positions match TRBD2. The CDR3 consists of 18 residues. J lost 2 bases, V lost 8 bases, and 16 bases had no gene match. CDR1 is LNHDA, CDR2 SQIVND, per germline (reference sequence). The CDR3 here is CASQTGRLADTPYNEQFF. Written as DNA, the CDR3 is TGTGCCAGTCAGACGGGGAGACTAGCGGACACCCCCTACAATGAGCAGTTCTTC.

This chain connects TRBV5-1 to TRBJ2-7, with D maybe TRBD1 (5 bases). Germline V gene data show CDR1 as SGHRS and CDR2 as YFSETQ. The CDR3 spans 15 residues. With 4 bases removed from V and 0 bases from J, the gap between germline ends came to 14 bases. The CDR3 is CASSKTVTSSYEQYF. CDR3 nucleotide sequence: TGCGCCAGCAGCAAGACAGTGACGAGCTCCTACGAGCAGTACTTC.

CDR3 in DNA: TGTGCCAGCAGTTCGGATCCATTCTATGGCTACACCTTC. Residues: CASSSDPFYGYTF. The V call is TRBV27, the J call TRBJ1-2; D is uncertain. CDR1 and CDR2 (germline): MNHEY, SMNVEV (reference sequence). This CDR3 comprises 13 residues. The V and J ends lost 4 bases and 4 bases respectively, with 10 bases between them.

The chain links TRBV13 to TRBJ2-5, with 12 bases fitting TRBD1. Germline-derived CDR1 and CDR2 are PRHDT and FYEKMQ (reference sequence). V trimming: 0 bases; J trimming: 2 bases; junction bases outside the gene matches: 13. CDR3 size: 20 residues. CDR3 in DNA: TGTGCCAGCAGCTTAGGCGGGGGGACAGGGGGCCCCTACGTGCAAGAGACCCAGTACTTC. Translated: CASSLGGGTGGPYVQETQYF.

V usage is TRBV4-1 and J usage is TRBJ2-1; no firm D call. Between the trimmed V and J ends, which lost 0 bases and 2 bases, there was a span of 2 bases. This CDR3 has 13 amino acids. CDR1 and CDR2 from the germline V gene are MGHRA and YSYEKL. The chain's CDR3 is CASSQDPYNEQFF. CDR3 sequence (DNA): TGCGCCAGCAGCCAAGATCCCTACAATGAGCAGTTCTTC.

The chain couples TRBV9 to TRBJ2-7; the D gene is possibly TRBD2 (5 bases). The V end lost 4 bases, the J end lost 4 bases, and 21 bases lay between the germline ends. Germline CDR1 reads SGDLS; CDR2 reads YYNGEE. The CDR3 totals 16 residues. DNA of the CDR3: TGTGCCAGCAGCTCTAGTTCCGGACTGGTTCCTTACGAGCAGTACTTC. As protein: CASSSSSGLVPYEQYF.

The chain recombines TRBV27 with TRBJ1-3, with TRBD1 matching over 7 bases. Trimming took 4 bases from V and 0 from J; bases not matched to a gene: 12. Germline CDR1 MNHEY, CDR2 SMNVEV (reference sequence). This CDR3 has 18 residues. The CDR3, as DNA: TGTGCCAGCAGTTCCCCCCCCACGACAGGGCACTCTGGAAACACCATATATTTT. Amino acids: CASSSPPTTGHSGNTIYF.

The chain uses TRBV7-8 and TRBJ2-7, with D possibly TRBD2 on 5 matching bases. The CDR3 is 15 residues long. The germline gives CDR1 SGHVS, CDR2 FQNEAQ. Trimming cost V 5 bases and J 1 base, with 15 bases left between them. The CDR3 DNA sequence: TGTGCCAGCAGCCCGACCCGGACTTCTTCCTACGAGCAGTACTTC. Protein: CASSPTRTSSYEQYF.

J is TRBJ2-7 and V is TRBV3-1 (or the pseudogene TRBV3-2); D not resolved. Germline V lookup: CDR1 LGHDT, CDR2 YNNKEL (reference sequence). The V end lost 0 bases, the J end lost 5 bases, and 8 bases lay between the germline ends. The CDR3 runs to 13 residues. The CDR3 DNA is TGTGCCAGCAGCCAAGATAGAAGGCACGAGCAGTACTTC. Its translation: CASSQDRRHEQYF.

This sequence joins TRBV29-1 and TRBJ1-1; TRBD1 matches 8 bases. After removal of 7 bases from V and 5 bases from J, the junction contained 9 bases not matched to a gene. This CDR3 has 13 amino acids. Germline V gives CDR1 SQVTM, CDR2 ANQGSEA. The CDR3 DNA is TGCAGCGGCAAGCAGGGGGCAGGTACTGAAGCTTTCTTT. Amino acid sequence: CSGKQGAGTEAFF.

In this sample, this clone turned up once. This chain links TRBV3-1 (or the pseudogene TRBV3-2) with TRBJ2-3; D is perhaps TRBD1 or TRBD2 (5 bases each). CDR1 and CDR2 (germline): LGHDT, YNNKEL (reference sequence). Deletions cut 4 bases from V and 6 bases from J, with 11 bases between. This CDR3 is 13 amino acids long. CDR3 residues: CASSRGREDTQYF. For the CDR3, the DNA is TGTGCCAGCAGCCGAGGCAGGGAGGATACGCAGTATTTT.

The CDR3 DNA is TGTGCCAGCAGTTCTAGCGGGATTGCTGGTAATGAGCAGTTCTTC. Its protein is CASSSSGIAGNEQFF. The V gene is TRBV6-6, the J gene TRBJ2-1; TRBD2 matches at 9 bases. Unmatched junction bases numbered 8, after V lost 4 bases and J lost 7 bases. CDR1 MNHNY and CDR2 SVGAGI come from the germline V gene (reference sequence). This CDR3 spans 15 amino acids.

The chain recombines TRBV11-3 with TRBJ1-1; D is perhaps TRBD1 (5 bases). The CDR3 runs to 13 residues. V was trimmed by 5 bases and J by 1 base, leaving 8 bases between them. Looked up from germline, CDR1 is SGHNT and CDR2 is YENEEA. This CDR3 reads CASSDRENTEAFF. CDR3 sequence (DNA): TGTGCCAGCAGCGACAGAGAGAACACTGAAGCTTTCTTT.

The V and J genes are TRBV4-1 and TRBJ1-2; D possibly corresponds to TRBD1 (5 bases). The CDR3 consists of 12 residues. Germline lookup yields CDR1 MGHRA and CDR2 YSYEKL. Trimming left V 4 bases short and J 4 bases short, with 7 bases between. CDR3 DNA: TGCGCCAGCAGCCTCGGGGGCTATGGCTACACCTTC. As protein: CASSLGGYGYTF.

The gene calls are TRBV28 and TRBJ1-3; D perhaps matches TRBD1 (6 bases). The CDR3 has 17 amino acids. Trimming removed 4 bases at V and 0 bases at J, with 16 bases between. CDR1 is MDHEN and CDR2 is SYDVKM in the germline V gene. The CDR3 coding sequence is TGTGCCAGCAGTTCCACTCCGGGGGGCCTCTCTGGAAACACCATATATTTT. It encodes CASSSTPGGLSGNTIYF.

The chain combines TRBV4-2 with TRBJ2-1; 8 bases agree with TRBD2. The CDR3 runs to 18 residues. Per germline, CDR1 LGHNA and CDR2 YNFKEQ. With V trimmed by 0 bases and J by 2 bases, 9 bases remained unmatched. The CDR3 loop is CASSQDPQRERTYNEQFF. DNA for the CDR3: TGTGCCAGCAGCCAAGATCCCCAGCGGGAGAGGACCTACAATGAGCAGTTCTTC.

The chain uses TRBV4-2 and TRBJ2-1; D unclear. The CDR3 runs to 14 residues. Germline V CDR1 and CDR2: LGHNA, YNFKEQ. V was pared by 0 bases and J by 12 bases, with 15 bases between. The CDR3 DNA is TGTGCCAGCAGCCAAGACCCCTCAGCCCTGAGGCAGTTCTTC. Translating gives CASSQDPSALRQFF.

This sequence joins TRBV30 and TRBJ1-2; 7 bases map to TRBD1. Germline assignment: CDR1 GTSNPN and CDR2 SVGIG (reference sequence). V lost 7 bases and J lost 1; bases outside the gene matches: 6. CDR3 length: 13 residues. CDR3 loop: CASSGQVNYGYTF. The CDR3 DNA reads TGTGCCTCTAGTGGACAGGTTAACTATGGCTACACCTTC.

The chain is built from TRBV9 and TRBJ2-1; 12 bases match TRBD2. This CDR3 contains 15 residues. V gave up 4 bases and J gave up 6 bases; unmatched junction bases: 5. Germline V gives CDR1 SGDLS, CDR2 YYNGEE. CDR3 coding DNA: TGTGCCAGCAGCTCGGGACTAGCGGGCTTCAATGAGCAGTTCTTC. This sequence encodes CASSSGLAGFNEQFF.

The V gene is TRBV30, the J gene TRBJ1-2; a possible D gene is TRBD1 (5 bases). V shed 4 bases and J shed 2 bases, with 17 bases lying between them. Looked up from germline, CDR1 is GTSNPN and CDR2 is SVGIG (reference sequence). The CDR3 covers 15 residues. The CDR3 protein is CAWTGNTGSNYGYTF. The CDR3 DNA is TGTGCCTGGACCGGAAATACAGGATCGAACTATGGCTACACCTTC.